Reported below is one TCR beta chain. The antigen this receptor binds is unknown. No base qualities exist here, and no much larger clone lies one base off it. The library was obtained by the immunoSEQ multiplex PCR assay. What TCRdb holds here is the immuneACCESS table cut down to in-frame rearrangements. Part of the clones is not present; checked against another copy, under half of the missing clones reflect an unresolved V gene, and the others are unexplained. This sample gives fewer than 25,000 clones in total; around 83% of them show up just once. The ten most abundant clones make up under 30% of the sample. The data stem from a study of control samples from healthy donors and cancer patients (dated by TCRdb to about 2020). The CDR3 holds 17 amino acids from the cysteine to the phenylalanine. Of all the DNA, just the CDR3 is kept, 51 bases in frame from base 1.

This receptor was taken from a man between 60 and 75 years old with head and neck cancer. The sample consisted of PBMCs. The chain is assembled from TRBV12-1 and TRBJ2-6; TRBD1, the table's D call, was not compared with the DNA. TRBV12-1 is a documented pseudogene. The CDR3 is CASSFRQIRSGANVLTF. The nucleotide sequence is TGTGCCAGCAGCTTCAGACAGATCCGCTCTGGGGCCAACGTCCTGACTTTC.